These T cell receptor beta chains were read from a single sample in a study of blood T cell repertoires in COVID-19. Clones were sequenced by immunoSEQ multiplex PCR, and TCRdb holds only the in-frame ones, with some missing. The sample yields 390,000 or so clones, around 90% seen once. The material sequenced was peripheral blood. These TCRs come from a woman aged 30 to 39 with COVID-19, enrolled during active disease. The CDR3 runs from the conserved cysteine through the conserved F or W.

v_call,j_call,cdr3_aa
TRBV28,TRBJ2-3,CASSFDGSTDTQYF
TRBV30,TRBJ2-1,CAWNRGTSEQFF
TRBV5-1,TRBJ1-6,CASSGGTASFNSPLHF
TRBV5-1,TRBJ1-4,CASSLQGGREKLFF
TRBV2,TRBJ1-2,CASNGLGQGLLTANYGYTF
TRBV20-1,TRBJ2-2,CSASKGGPRELFF
TRBV4-3,TRBJ2-3,CASSQAGVADTQYF
TRBV10-1,TRBJ2-2,CAITGTHYTGELFF
TRBV7-9,TRBJ1-1,CASGAMNTEAFF
TRBV5-6,TRBJ2-2,CASSLFRGMTGELFF
TRBV24-1,TRBJ1-5,CATSSGGTSNQPQHF
TRBV21-1,TRBJ2-5,CASSKPCVRGRKLDQETQYF
TRBV4-1,TRBJ2-5,CASRPIGAPGAQETQYF
TRBV27,TRBJ2-3,CASSYPGLIDTQYF
TRBV18,TRBJ1-2,CASSPDSYGYTF
TRBV10-1,TRBJ2-1,CASSEGSTHNEQFF
TRBV5-4,TRBJ2-1,CASSLSWDSTYNEQFF
TRBV2,TRBJ2-1,CASRERGGLDEQFF
TRBV7-2,TRBJ2-3,CASSFLGGWKDTQYF
TRBV19,TRBJ2-5,CASSPLAGVETQYF
TRBV6-5,TRBJ2-1,CASSYQGTGYNEQFF
TRBV24-1,TRBJ2-5,CATSDLRTGGEETQYF
TRBV2,TRBJ2-2,CASRQGAGTGELFF
TRBV2,TRBJ1-1,CASRVGQPENTEAFF
TRBV7-9,TRBJ2-1,CASSPPTHNEQFF
TRBV5-1,TRBJ1-4,CASSLGQGREKLFF
TRBV2,TRBJ1-2,CASSEAEPGGAYGYTF
TRBV29-1,TRBJ2-1,CSVEQGARDEQFF
TRBV19,TRBJ1-2,CASRRQGAQAAGYTF
TRBV6-2/TRBV6-3,TRBJ2-1,CASSYSEDEQFF
TRBV7-8,TRBJ1-6,CASSLGLRDSPLHF
TRBV7-9,TRBJ2-5,CASSLLAAQGGETQYF
TRBV11-2,TRBJ1-3,CASSLGPRGSSGNTIYF
TRBV5-6,TRBJ1-3,CASSWGQPSGNTIYF
TRBV5-4,TRBJ2-5,CASSGRGETQYF
TRBV19,TRBJ2-2,CACGRGSTGELFF
TRBV2,TRBJ2-6,CASAPLRGSGANVLTF
TRBV18,TRBJ2-1,CASSPTIQSHNEQFF
TRBV5-1,TRBJ2-1,CASSLEDRGQGEQFF
TRBV7-9,TRBJ1-1,CASSLAANTEAFF
TRBV28,TRBJ1-1,CASSLRRDTEAFF
TRBV18,TRBJ2-7,CASSPVAGGNEQYF
TRBV5-1,TRBJ1-2,CASSLVPGTNYGYTF
TRBV3-1/TRBV3-2,TRBJ2-3,CASSQDPWRRSSTDTQYF
TRBV5-6,TRBJ1-4,CASSLAGAREKLFF
TRBV24-1,TRBJ1-5,CATSKGYNQPQHF